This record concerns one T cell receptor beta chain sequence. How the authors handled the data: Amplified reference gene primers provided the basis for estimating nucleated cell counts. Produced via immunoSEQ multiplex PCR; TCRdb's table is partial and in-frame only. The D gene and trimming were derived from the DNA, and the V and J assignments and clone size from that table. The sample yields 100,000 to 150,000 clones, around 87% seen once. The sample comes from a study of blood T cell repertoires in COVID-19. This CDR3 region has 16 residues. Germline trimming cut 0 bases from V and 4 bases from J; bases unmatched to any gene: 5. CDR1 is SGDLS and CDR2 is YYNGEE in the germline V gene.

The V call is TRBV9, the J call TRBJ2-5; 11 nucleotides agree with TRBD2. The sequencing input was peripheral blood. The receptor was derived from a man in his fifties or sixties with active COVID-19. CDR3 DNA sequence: TGTGCCAGCAGCGTAGAGTTTAGCGGGGGGGCAGAGACCCAGTACTTC. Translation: CASSVEFSGGAETQYF. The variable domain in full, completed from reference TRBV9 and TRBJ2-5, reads DSGVTQTPKHLITATGQRVTLRCSPRSGDLSVYWYQQSLDQGLQFLIQYYNGEERAKGNILERFSAQQFPDLHSELNLSSLELGDSALYFCASSVEFSGGAETQYFGPGTRLLVL.